Listed below are T cell receptor beta chains from one sample, sequenced in a study of T cells after yellow fever vaccination. TCRdb ran MiXCR on the 5' RACE reads and lists one entry per CDR3 protein. Among 450,000 to 550,000 distinct CDR3 sequences listed, less than 25% were seen once. The sequencing used PBMCs, collected more than 20 days after the first yellow fever vaccination. The origin of the receptors is a man aged 18 to 35 who received the YFV17D yellow fever vaccine. The CDR3 runs from the conserved cysteine through the conserved F or W. Each record gives: V gene, J gene, clone size, D gene, CDR3 protein, CDR3 DNA. D genes are given only for firm matches. The size entry is marked missing in some rows and otherwise reads once, few, many or a size class.

V gene: TRBV11-2; J gene: TRBJ2-5; clone size: few; D gene: TRBD2; CDR3 protein: CASSRIHLGRGGRETQYF; CDR3 DNA: TGTGCCAGCAGCCGTATCCACCTAGGGCGGGGGGGCCGTGAGACCCAGTACTTC
V gene: TRBV5-1; J gene: TRBJ1-2; clone size: few; D gene: TRBD1; CDR3 protein: CASSLGSGGTYGYTF; CDR3 DNA: TGCGCCAGCAGCTTGGGGTCAGGGGGCACCTATGGCTACACCTTC
V gene: TRBV19; J gene: TRBJ1-4; clone size: -; D gene: -; CDR3 protein: CASTSGRGGEKLFF; CDR3 DNA: TGTGCCAGTACTTCAGGGAGGGGGGGTGAAAAACTGTTTTTT
V gene: TRBV7-9; J gene: TRBJ1-4; clone size: -; D gene: -; CDR3 protein: CASRTDATNEKLFF; CDR3 DNA: TGTGCCAGCAGGACGGATGCAACTAATGAAAAACTGTTTTTT
V gene: TRBV10-3; J gene: TRBJ2-3; clone size: few; D gene: TRBD2; CDR3 protein: CAIRLAGEIPDTQYF; CDR3 DNA: TGTGCCATCAGACTAGCGGGGGAAATTCCAGATACGCAGTATTTT
V gene: TRBV7-6; J gene: TRBJ2-1; clone size: few; D gene: -; CDR3 protein: CASSFGLGSYNEQFF; CDR3 DNA: TGTGCCAGCAGCTTCGGGCTGGGCTCCTACAATGAGCAGTTCTTC
V gene: TRBV4-2; J gene: TRBJ2-3; clone size: -; D gene: -; CDR3 protein: CASSLVQEADTQYF; CDR3 DNA: TGTGCCAGCAGCCTAGTACAAGAGGCAGATACGCAGTATTTT
V gene: TRBV27; J gene: TRBJ2-1; clone size: few; D gene: -; CDR3 protein: CASRVATGGEQFF; CDR3 DNA: TGTGCCAGCCGGGTGGCCACCGGAGGTGAGCAGTTCTTC
V gene: TRBV7-2; J gene: TRBJ1-1; clone size: -; D gene: -; CDR3 protein: CASSLGRATNTEAFF; CDR3 DNA: TGTGCCAGCAGCTTAGGGCGGGCGACGAACACTGAAGCTTTCTTT
V gene: TRBV12-3/TRBV12-4; J gene: TRBJ2-1; clone size: -; D gene: TRBD2; CDR3 protein: CASRLSGGGYNEQFF; CDR3 DNA: TGTGCCAGCAGGCTCAGCGGGGGGGGGTACAATGAGCAGTTCTTC
V gene: TRBV9; J gene: TRBJ2-7; clone size: -; D gene: TRBD2; CDR3 protein: CASSVAGGREQYF; CDR3 DNA: TGTGCCAGCAGCGTAGCGGGGGGGCGTGAGCAGTACTTC
V gene: TRBV29-1; J gene: TRBJ1-1; clone size: -; D gene: -; CDR3 protein: CSVVGLHRSTEAFF; CDR3 DNA: TGCAGCGTTGTAGGGCTCCATCGCTCCACTGAAGCTTTCTTT
V gene: TRBV20-1; J gene: TRBJ1-1; clone size: many; D gene: -; CDR3 protein: CSARGRGGTMNTEAFF; CDR3 DNA: TGCAGTGCCAGGGGTCGGGGAGGGACAATGAACACTGAAGCTTTCTTT
V gene: TRBV6-1; J gene: TRBJ2-7; clone size: few; D gene: -; CDR3 protein: CANGDFGGEQYF; CDR3 DNA: TGTGCAAACGGGGACTTCGGTGGCGAGCAGTACTTC
V gene: TRBV3-1; J gene: TRBJ2-7; clone size: -; D gene: -; CDR3 protein: CASSPWTGRATYEQYF; CDR3 DNA: TGTGCCAGCAGCCCCTGGACGGGACGGGCGACCTACGAGCAGTACTTC
V gene: TRBV6-6; J gene: TRBJ2-1; clone size: -; D gene: -; CDR3 protein: CASVSYYNEQFF; CDR3 DNA: TGTGCCAGCGTCAGCTACTACAATGAGCAGTTCTTC
V gene: TRBV13; J gene: TRBJ1-2; clone size: few; D gene: -; CDR3 protein: CASGIGPTGSPSYGYTF; CDR3 DNA: TGTGCCAGCGGTATCGGACCCACGGGTTCCCCTAGCTATGGCTACACCTTC
V gene: TRBV2; J gene: TRBJ2-1; clone size: -; D gene: -; CDR3 protein: CASSEEYEQFF; CDR3 DNA: TGTGCCAGCAGTGAAGAGTATGAGCAGTTCTTC
V gene: TRBV6-2/TRBV6-3; J gene: TRBJ1-2; clone size: -; D gene: -; CDR3 protein: CASSSGPRDGYTF; CDR3 DNA: TGTGCCAGCAGCTCGGGACCTCGGGATGGCTACACCTTC
V gene: TRBV5-5; J gene: TRBJ2-3; clone size: few; D gene: TRBD2; CDR3 protein: CASSRLAGDPDTQYF; CDR3 DNA: TGTGCCAGCAGCCGGCTAGCGGGGGACCCCGATACGCAGTATTTT
V gene: TRBV12-3/TRBV12-4; J gene: TRBJ1-2; clone size: few; D gene: -; CDR3 protein: CASSPGGPGGYTF; CDR3 DNA: TGTGCCAGCAGCCCGGGGGGCCCAGGTGGCTACACCTTC
V gene: TRBV18; J gene: TRBJ2-7; clone size: -; D gene: -; CDR3 protein: CASSPPEGGPKRQYF; CDR3 DNA: TGTGCCAGCTCACCACCGGAAGGGGGGCCAAAACGGCAGTACTTC
V gene: TRBV2; J gene: TRBJ1-5; clone size: -; D gene: -; CDR3 protein: CASSVVGRAEPQHF; CDR3 DNA: TGTGCCAGCAGTGTCGTGGGCAGGGCAGAGCCCCAGCATTTT
V gene: TRBV25-1; J gene: TRBJ2-5; clone size: few; D gene: TRBD2; CDR3 protein: CASSESGGGRETQYF; CDR3 DNA: TGTGCCAGCAGTGAATCCGGTGGCGGGAGAGAGACCCAGTACTTC
V gene: TRBV7-2; J gene: TRBJ2-5; clone size: many; D gene: -; CDR3 protein: CASSRGGQETQYF; CDR3 DNA: TGTGCCAGCAGCCGTGGGGGTCAAGAGACCCAGTACTTC
V gene: TRBV20-1; J gene: TRBJ2-3; clone size: -; D gene: -; CDR3 protein: CSARPGADTQYF; CDR3 DNA: TGCAGTGCTAGACCGGGGGCGGATACGCAGTATTTT
V gene: TRBV14; J gene: TRBJ2-3; clone size: few; D gene: TRBD2; CDR3 protein: CASSQVGGGLTDTQYF; CDR3 DNA: TGTGCCAGCAGCCAAGTCGGCGGGGGGCTCACAGATACGCAGTATTTT
V gene: TRBV11-2; J gene: TRBJ2-3; clone size: few; D gene: -; CDR3 protein: CASSPVQGFDTQYF; CDR3 DNA: TGTGCCAGCAGTCCAGTCCAGGGTTTTGATACGCAGTATTTT
V gene: TRBV11-1; J gene: TRBJ1-1; clone size: few; D gene: -; CDR3 protein: CASIGGGGTEAFF; CDR3 DNA: TGTGCCAGCATCGGCGGGGGCGGCACTGAAGCTTTCTTT
V gene: TRBV4-3; J gene: TRBJ2-1; clone size: many; D gene: -; CDR3 protein: CASSQDSWNEQFF; CDR3 DNA: TGCGCCAGCAGCCAAGATTCGTGGAATGAGCAGTTCTTC
V gene: TRBV7-9; J gene: TRBJ2-7; clone size: many; D gene: -; CDR3 protein: CASSPGSYEQYF; CDR3 DNA: TGTGCCAGCAGTCCGGGGTCCTACGAGCAGTACTTC
V gene: TRBV4-3; J gene: TRBJ2-3; clone size: many; D gene: TRBD1; CDR3 protein: CASSQEGQGVTTDTQYF; CDR3 DNA: TGCGCCAGCAGCCAAGAGGGACAGGGGGTGACGACAGATACGCAGTATTTT
V gene: TRBV20-1; J gene: TRBJ1-5; clone size: -; D gene: -; CDR3 protein: CSARRQNNQPQHF; CDR3 DNA: TGCAGTGCTAGGAGACAGAACAATCAGCCCCAGCATTTT
V gene: TRBV4-3; J gene: TRBJ1-4; clone size: -; D gene: -; CDR3 protein: CASSQEFRGATNEKLFF; CDR3 DNA: TGCGCCAGCAGCCAAGAGTTTAGAGGGGCGACTAATGAAAAACTGTTTTTT
V gene: TRBV7-8; J gene: TRBJ2-6; clone size: -; D gene: -; CDR3 protein: CASSDAGAGANVLTF; CDR3 DNA: TGTGCCAGCAGCGATGCAGGGGCTGGGGCCAACGTCCTGACTTTC
V gene: TRBV2; J gene: TRBJ2-4; clone size: -; D gene: -; CDR3 protein: CASSPKGPAKNIQYF; CDR3 DNA: TGTGCCAGCAGTCCCAAGGGACCAGCCAAAAACATTCAGTACTTC
V gene: TRBV5-1; J gene: TRBJ2-7; clone size: few; D gene: TRBD1; CDR3 protein: CASSWWTGMGEQYF; CDR3 DNA: TGCGCCAGCAGCTGGTGGACAGGGATGGGGGAGCAGTACTTC
V gene: TRBV20-1; J gene: TRBJ2-1; clone size: -; D gene: -; CDR3 protein: CSARVLATSFYYNEQFF; CDR3 DNA: TGCAGTGCTAGAGTCCTAGCGACATCGTTCTACTACAATGAGCAGTTCTTC
V gene: TRBV18; J gene: TRBJ2-7; clone size: few; D gene: TRBD2; CDR3 protein: CASSPGLAGQYEQYF; CDR3 DNA: TGTGCCAGCTCACCCGGGCTAGCGGGGCAATACGAGCAGTACTTC
V gene: TRBV29-1; J gene: TRBJ1-2; clone size: few; D gene: -; CDR3 protein: CSAEGRLRGYTF; CDR3 DNA: TGCAGCGCCGAAGGCCGCCTGAGAGGCTACACCTTC
V gene: TRBV4-3; J gene: TRBJ2-3; clone size: few; D gene: -; CDR3 protein: CASSQVAGALTDTQYF; CDR3 DNA: TGCGCCAGCAGCCAAGTTGCTGGGGCCCTCACAGATACGCAGTATTTT
V gene: TRBV12-3/TRBV12-4; J gene: TRBJ1-5; clone size: many; D gene: -; CDR3 protein: CASSPHRGQPQHF; CDR3 DNA: TGTGCCAGCAGCCCGCATCGAGGTCAGCCCCAGCATTTT
V gene: TRBV7-2; J gene: TRBJ2-3; clone size: -; D gene: TRBD1; CDR3 protein: CASSLAGQGALFPSTDTQYF; CDR3 DNA: TGTGCCAGCAGCTTAGCGGGACAGGGGGCCCTCTTTCCTAGCACAGATACGCAGTATTTT